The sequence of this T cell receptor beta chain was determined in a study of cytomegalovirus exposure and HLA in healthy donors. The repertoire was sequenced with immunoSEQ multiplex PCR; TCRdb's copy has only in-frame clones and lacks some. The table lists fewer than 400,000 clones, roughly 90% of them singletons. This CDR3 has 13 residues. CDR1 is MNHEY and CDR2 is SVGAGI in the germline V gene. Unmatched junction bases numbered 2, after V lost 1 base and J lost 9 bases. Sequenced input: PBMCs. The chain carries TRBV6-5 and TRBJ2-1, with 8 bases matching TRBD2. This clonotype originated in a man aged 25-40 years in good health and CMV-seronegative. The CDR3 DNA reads TGTGCCAGCAGTTACTGGCGGGGGGTTGAGCAGTTCTTC. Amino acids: CASSYWRGVEQFF.